The 3 T cell receptor beta chains below all came from one sample that was sequenced in a study of tissue T cells after allogeneic stem cell transplantation. Sequencing was performed with immunoSEQ multiplex PCR; in TCRdb, only in-frame clones are kept and a portion is missing. The profile shows roughly 630 clones, 73% of them singletons. The specimen was duodenal tissue, collected at autopsy. Receptors originate from a female patient aged 40-69 years with steroid-refractory graft-versus-host disease after an allogeneic stem cell transplant. Some T cells may have come from the graft donor.

The rearrangement links TRBV7-9 to TRBJ2-1, with a possible D match to TRBD2 (6 bases). CDR1 and CDR2 from the germline V gene are SEHNR and FQNEAQ (reference sequence). CDR3 length: 15 residues. The V gene lost 6 bases and the J gene lost 6 bases, with 18 bases spanning the gap. The CDR3 here is CASSYIRRVANEQFF. In nucleotides, the CDR3 is TGTGCCAGCAGTTATATCAGGAGGGTCGCCAATGAGCAGTTCTTC.

This rearrangement joins TRBV6-5 to TRBJ1-6; 9 nucleotides agree with TRBD1. Germline V lookup: CDR1 MNHEY, CDR2 SVGAGI. The CDR3 spans 15 residues. With 1 base clipped from V and 9 bases from J, the junction kept 4 bases outside the gene matches. In nucleotides, the CDR3 is TGTGCCAGCAGTTACTGGGGACAGGGAAGTTCACCCCTCCACTTT. Its protein product is CASSYWGQGSSPLHF.

Comments on this clone: At one end the junction does not follow the germline gene, possibly because of a read error. The chain links TRBV20-1 to TRBJ1-1; maybe TRBD1 (6 bases). The CDR3 is 9 residues long. In germline, CDR1 is DFQATT, CDR2 SNEGSKA (reference sequence). CDR3: CSADRSRGF. DNA for the CDR3: TGCAGTGCTGACAGGTCGAGGGGTTTT.